This is a list of T cell receptor beta chains from one sample in a study of molecular identifiers for immune sequencing clone quantification. TCRdb processed the PCR reads anew with MiXCR; each CDR3 protein has one entry. The sample yields about 320,000 distinct CDR3 sequences, roughly a quarter seen once. Sequenced material: naive CD8+ T cells from blood, with Jurkat cell RNA spiked in. Receptors were obtained from a human donor in good health. Some libraries in this study had Jurkat cell RNA spiked in. CDR3s include the opening cysteine and the closing phenylalanine or tryptophan. Each record gives: CDR3 protein, CDR3 DNA, CDR3 length, clone size, V gene, J gene, D gene. The D gene is left open where the match is weak. Part of the rows lack a size; the others show once, few, many or a class for expanded clones.

CDR3aa: CASSYLAGGYEQYF
CDR3nt: TGTGCCAGCAGTTACTTGGCGGGAGGATACGAGCAGTACTTC
len: 14
abundance: -
v_gene: TRBV6-6
j_gene: TRBJ2-7
d_gene: TRBD2

CDR3aa: CSARDSLAGQYNEQFF
CDR3nt: TGCAGTGCTAGAGATTCTCTAGCGGGTCAGTACAATGAGCAGTTCTTC
len: 16
abundance: -
v_gene: TRBV20-1
j_gene: TRBJ2-1
d_gene: TRBD2

CDR3aa: CAWSETNSGEQFF
CDR3nt: TGTGCCTGGAGTGAAACTAATAGCGGGGAGCAGTTCTTC
len: 13
abundance: few
v_gene: TRBV30
j_gene: TRBJ2-1
d_gene: TRBD2

CDR3aa: CASSYFVVGTSGKDYNEQFF
CDR3nt: TGTGCCAGCAGTTACTTCGTTGTGGGGACTAGCGGGAAGGACTACAATGAGCAGTTCTTC
len: 20
abundance: -
v_gene: TRBV6-2/TRBV6-3
j_gene: TRBJ2-1
d_gene: TRBD2

CDR3aa: CASSYTPSLTGGNNYGYTF
CDR3nt: TGTGCCAGCAGTTATACCCCCAGTCTGACAGGGGGCAATAACTATGGCTACACCTTC
len: 19
abundance: few
v_gene: TRBV12-3/TRBV12-4
j_gene: TRBJ1-2
d_gene: TRBD1

CDR3aa: CASSMPNNYGYTF
CDR3nt: TGTGCCAGCTCCATGCCCAATAACTATGGCTACACCTTC
len: 13
abundance: -
v_gene: TRBV14
j_gene: TRBJ1-2
d_gene: -

CDR3aa: CASSPTFFLNTEAFF
CDR3nt: TGTGCCAGCAGCCCCACTTTTTTCTTGAACACTGAAGCTTTCTTT
len: 15
abundance: -
v_gene: TRBV12-3/TRBV12-4
j_gene: TRBJ1-1
d_gene: -

CDR3aa: CSASDASGTVYNEQFF
CDR3nt: TGCAGTGCTAGCGATGCTAGCGGGACTGTATACAATGAGCAGTTCTTC
len: 16
abundance: -
v_gene: TRBV20-1
j_gene: TRBJ2-1
d_gene: TRBD2

CDR3aa: CAISGEGLQETQYF
CDR3nt: TGTGCCATCAGTGGGGAAGGTCTACAAGAGACCCAGTACTTC
len: 14
abundance: few
v_gene: TRBV10-3
j_gene: TRBJ2-5
d_gene: -

CDR3aa: CASSQRQGLSTEAFF
CDR3nt: TGCGCCAGCAGCCAGCGACAGGGGTTGAGCACTGAAGCTTTCTTT
len: 15
abundance: many
v_gene: TRBV4-3
j_gene: TRBJ1-1
d_gene: TRBD1

CDR3aa: CASSRTSGDTDTRYF
CDR3nt: TGTGCCAGCTCACGGACTAGCGGAGACACAGATACGCGGTATTTT
len: 15
abundance: -
v_gene: TRBV18
j_gene: TRBJ2-3
d_gene: TRBD2

CDR3aa: CASSLSPSPTGNTIYF
CDR3nt: TGTGCCAGCAGCTTATCCCCCAGTCCCACTGGAAACACCATATATTTT
len: 16
abundance: many
v_gene: TRBV7-8
j_gene: TRBJ1-3
d_gene: -

CDR3aa: CASSRRTEYNEQFF
CDR3nt: TGTGCCAGTAGCCGTCGGACAGAGTACAATGAGCAGTTCTTC
len: 14
abundance: many
v_gene: TRBV19
j_gene: TRBJ2-1
d_gene: -

CDR3aa: CASSISTGTEAFF
CDR3nt: TGTGCCAGTAGTATTTCGACGGGTACTGAAGCTTTCTTT
len: 13
abundance: -
v_gene: TRBV19
j_gene: TRBJ1-1
d_gene: -

CDR3aa: CASSQHSGSSVDEQFF
CDR3nt: TGCGCCAGCAGCCAACACTCCGGGAGCTCAGTGGATGAGCAGTTCTTC
len: 16
abundance: -
v_gene: TRBV4-1
j_gene: TRBJ2-1
d_gene: -

CDR3aa: CASSTPRSDGRSTGELFF
CDR3nt: TGTGCCAGCAGTACCCCTCGGAGCGACGGTCGGTCCACCGGGGAGCTGTTTTTT
len: 18
abundance: once
v_gene: TRBV27
j_gene: TRBJ2-2
d_gene: -

CDR3aa: CASNRESHETRYF
CDR3nt: TGTGCCAGCAATCGGGAGAGCCACGAGACCCGGTACTTC
len: 13
abundance: -
v_gene: TRBV28
j_gene: TRBJ2-5
d_gene: -